These T cell receptor beta chains were read from a single sample in a study of relationships among human T cell subsets. TCRdb independently ran MiXCR on the multiplex PCR reads; one entry per CDR3 protein. Altogether some 5,400 distinct CDR3 sequences are present, less than 80% being singletons, with the ten largest covering 57%. Sequencing used CD8+ T cells sorted from blood. The receptors were gathered from a man aged 40-55 years in good health. Each CDR3 is given with its conserved first and last residue. The order of the fields is V gene, J gene, CDR3 protein.

TRBV25-1,TRBJ1-2,CATGQNGYTF
TRBV14,TRBJ2-5,CASSQFSGTLQETQYF
TRBV4-1,TRBJ2-4,CASSQDRGQGNIQYF
TRBV27,TRBJ2-7,CASSLSEDGINYEQYF
TRBV14,TRBJ2-7,CASSQFDPRGEQYF
TRBV4-1,TRBJ1-1,CASSRGPRGEAFF
TRBV11-2,TRBJ2-7,CASTSLPYEQYF
TRBV20-1,TRBJ2-1,CSARGPGSNSYNEQFF
TRBV15,TRBJ2-1,CATSRDRGAFNEQFF
TRBV27,TRBJ2-3,CASSSRLAPDTQYF